This T cell receptor beta chain was observed in a study of blood T cell repertoires in COVID-19. At the level of the study: Specimens from acute and convalescent COVID-19 originated in the United States, Italy and Spain. T cells, B-cell-depleted T cells, or PBMCs provided the cDNA or gDNA that served as material.

Data came from immunoSEQ multiplex PCR; TCRdb stores just in-frame clones and leaves some out. The table includes 120,000 to 150,000 clones, approximately 88% detected once. Trimming pared 2 bases from V and 2 bases from J, leaving 12 bases between. The CDR3 runs to 15 residues. CDR1 and CDR2 (germline): SGHRS, YFSETQ. This TCR was sampled from a man aged 55 to 70 with active or convalescent COVID-19. J is TRBJ2-3 and V is TRBV5-1, with D possibly TRBD1 on 6 matching bases. The source material was peripheral blood. The chain's CDR3 is CASSFRTDYTDTQYF. CDR3 sequence (DNA): TGCGCCAGCAGCTTCCGGACAGATTACACAGATACGCAGTATTTT.